Included here is one TCR beta chain sequence, with context. The CDR3 spans 17 residues. With 10 bases clipped from V and 2 bases from J, the junction kept 12 bases outside the gene matches. From germline, CDR1 is WNHNN and CDR2 SYGVQD (reference sequence). The source of the sample is a study of blood T cell repertoires in COVID-19. Across the whole study: The samples span acute and convalescent COVID-19 from the United States, Italy and Spain. PBMCs, B-cell-depleted T cells, or T cells provided the cDNA or gDNA that made up the material.

The authors' processing: For nucleated cells, counts were estimated from reference gene primer amplification. The repertoire was sequenced with immunoSEQ multiplex PCR; TCRdb's copy has only in-frame clones and lacks some. D and trimming were read from the DNA, whereas the V and J calls and clone size are those reported in that table. The table includes about 80,000 clones, under 85% detected once. The genes are TRBV10-1 and TRBJ1-5; 12 bases fit TRBD1. The TCR was taken from a human donor in a cohort sampled during active COVID-19. Sequencing was done on a sample of peripheral blood. CDR3 amino acids: CATPGQGASLGNQPQHF. In nucleotides, the CDR3 is TGCGCCACTCCGGGACAGGGGGCGTCTCTTGGCAATCAGCCCCAGCATTTT.